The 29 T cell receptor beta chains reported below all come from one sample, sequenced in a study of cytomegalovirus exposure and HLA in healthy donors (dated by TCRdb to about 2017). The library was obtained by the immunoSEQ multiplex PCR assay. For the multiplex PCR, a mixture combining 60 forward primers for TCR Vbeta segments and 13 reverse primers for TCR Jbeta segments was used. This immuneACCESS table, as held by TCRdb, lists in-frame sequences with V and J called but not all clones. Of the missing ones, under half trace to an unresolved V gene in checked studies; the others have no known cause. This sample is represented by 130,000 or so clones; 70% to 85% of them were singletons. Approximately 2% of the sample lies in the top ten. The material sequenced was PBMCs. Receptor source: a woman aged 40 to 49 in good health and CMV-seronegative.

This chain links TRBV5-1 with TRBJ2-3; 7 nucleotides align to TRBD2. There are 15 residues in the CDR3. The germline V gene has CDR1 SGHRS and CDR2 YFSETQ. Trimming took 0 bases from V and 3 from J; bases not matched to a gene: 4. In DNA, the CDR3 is TGCGCCAGCAGCTTGGAACGGGGGGTTACAGATACGCAGTATTTT. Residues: CASSLERGVTDTQYF.

The DNA of the CDR3 is TGTGCCAGCAGCTTGCTACGGGCAGGGGGGAACTATGGCTACACCTTC. It codes for CASSLLRAGGNYGYTF. The V call is TRBV5-5, the J call TRBJ1-2; 7 nucleotides align to TRBD1. J was trimmed by 2 bases and V by 1 base; bases with no gene match: 8. CDR1 SGHKS and CDR2 YYEKEE come from the germline V gene (reference sequence). The CDR3 is made up of 16 amino acids.

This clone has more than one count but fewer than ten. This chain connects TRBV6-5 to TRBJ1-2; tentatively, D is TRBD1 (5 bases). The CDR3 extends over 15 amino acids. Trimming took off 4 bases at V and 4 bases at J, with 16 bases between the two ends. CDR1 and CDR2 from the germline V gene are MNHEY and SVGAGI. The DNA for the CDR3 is TGTGCCAGCAGTTGGGGAGGCGGGGCCGCCTATGGCTACACCTTC. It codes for CASSWGGGAAYGYTF.

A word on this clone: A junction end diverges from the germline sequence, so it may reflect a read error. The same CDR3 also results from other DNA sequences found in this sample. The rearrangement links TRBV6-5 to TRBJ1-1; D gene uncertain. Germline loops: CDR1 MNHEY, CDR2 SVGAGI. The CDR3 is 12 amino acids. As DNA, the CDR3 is TGTGCCATACACGACGGGTACACTGAGGCTTTCTTT. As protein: CAIHDGYTEAFF.

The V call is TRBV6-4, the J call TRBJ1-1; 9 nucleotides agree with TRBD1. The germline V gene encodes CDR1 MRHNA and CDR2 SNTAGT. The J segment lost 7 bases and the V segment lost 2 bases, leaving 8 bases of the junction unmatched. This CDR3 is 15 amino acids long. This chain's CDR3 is CASSDVPQGAFEAFF. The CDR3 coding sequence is TGTGCCAGCAGTGACGTACCACAGGGGGCCTTTGAAGCTTTCTTT.

The CDR3 sequence: CASSGQGAVGNQPQHF. In DNA form, the CDR3 reads TGTGCCAGCTCCGGACAGGGGGCAGTGGGCAATCAGCCCCAGCATTTT. V usage is TRBV18 and J usage is TRBJ1-5, with 11 bases fitting TRBD1. This CDR3 comprises 16 residues. Germline loops: CDR1 KGHSH, CDR2 LQKENI. The V segment lost 6 bases and the J segment 2 bases; nucleotides outside the gene matches: 6.

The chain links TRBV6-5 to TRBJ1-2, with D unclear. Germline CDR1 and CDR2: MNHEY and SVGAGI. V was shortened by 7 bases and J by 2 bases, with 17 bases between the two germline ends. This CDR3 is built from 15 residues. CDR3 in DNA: TGTGCCAGCATCGAGGGTTCAGGCCCGAACTATGGCTACACCTTC. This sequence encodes CASIEGSGPNYGYTF.

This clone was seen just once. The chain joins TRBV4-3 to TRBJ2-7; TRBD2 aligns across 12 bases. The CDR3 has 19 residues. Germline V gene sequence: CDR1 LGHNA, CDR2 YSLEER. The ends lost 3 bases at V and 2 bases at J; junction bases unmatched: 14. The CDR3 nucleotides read TGCGCCAGCAGCCAGAGTTCAGGACTAGCGGGACCCGGGCCCTACGAGCAGTACTTC. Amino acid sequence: CASSQSSGLAGPGPYEQYF.

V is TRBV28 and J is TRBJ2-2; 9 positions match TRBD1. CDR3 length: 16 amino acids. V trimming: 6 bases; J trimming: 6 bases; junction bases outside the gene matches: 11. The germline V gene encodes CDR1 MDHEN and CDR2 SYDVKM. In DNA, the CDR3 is TGTGCCAGCAGCTTACAGGGGGCGCTGAAGTCCGGGGAGCTGTTTTTT. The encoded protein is CASSLQGALKSGELFF. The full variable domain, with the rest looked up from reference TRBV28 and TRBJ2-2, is DVKVTQSSRYLVKRTGEKVFLECVQDMDHENMFWYRQDPGLGLRLIYFSYDVKMKEKGDIPEGYSVSREKKERFSLILESASTNQTSMYLCASSLQGALKSGELFFGEGSRLTVL.

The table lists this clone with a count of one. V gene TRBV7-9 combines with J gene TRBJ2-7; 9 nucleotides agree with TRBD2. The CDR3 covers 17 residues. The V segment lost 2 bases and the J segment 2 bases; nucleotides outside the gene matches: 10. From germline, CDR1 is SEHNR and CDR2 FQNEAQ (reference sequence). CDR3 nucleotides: TGTGCCAGCAGCTTAACCCCACTTAGCGGGAGCACCTACGAGCAGTACTTC. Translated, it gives CASSLTPLSGSTYEQYF.

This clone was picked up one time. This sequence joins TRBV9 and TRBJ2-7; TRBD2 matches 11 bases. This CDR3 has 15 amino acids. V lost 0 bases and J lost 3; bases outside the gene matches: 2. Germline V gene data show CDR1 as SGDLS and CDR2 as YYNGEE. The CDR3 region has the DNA TGTGCCAGCAGCGTAGCACTAGCGGGGGTCTACGAGCAGTACTTC. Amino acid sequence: CASSVALAGVYEQYF.

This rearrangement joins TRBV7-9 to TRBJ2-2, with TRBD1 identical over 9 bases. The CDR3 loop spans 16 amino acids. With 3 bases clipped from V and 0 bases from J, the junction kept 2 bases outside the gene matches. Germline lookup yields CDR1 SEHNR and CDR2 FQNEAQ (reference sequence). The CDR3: CASSFTGGANTGELFF. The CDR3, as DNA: TGTGCCAGCAGCTTCACAGGGGGCGCGAACACCGGGGAGCTGTTTTTT.

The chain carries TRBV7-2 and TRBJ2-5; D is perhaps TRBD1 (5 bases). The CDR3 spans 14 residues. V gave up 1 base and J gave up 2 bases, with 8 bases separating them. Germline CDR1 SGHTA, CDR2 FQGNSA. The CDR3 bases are TGTGCCAGCAGCTTAGGGGGCCCTCAAGAGACCCAGTACTTC. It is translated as CASSLGGPQETQYF.

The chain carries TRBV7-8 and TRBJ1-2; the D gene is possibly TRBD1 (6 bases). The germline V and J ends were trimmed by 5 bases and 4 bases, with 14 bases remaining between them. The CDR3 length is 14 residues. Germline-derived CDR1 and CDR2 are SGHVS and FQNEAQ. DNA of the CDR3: TGTGCCAGCAGCGAGAACAGGGCCGGCTATGGCTACACCTTC. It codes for CASSENRAGYGYTF. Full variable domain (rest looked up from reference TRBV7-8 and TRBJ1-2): GAGVSQSPRYKVAKRGQDVALRCDPISGHVSLFWYQQALGQGPEFLTYFQNEAQLDKSGLPSDRFFAERPEGSVSTLKIQRTQQEDSAVYLCASSENRAGYGYTFGSGTRLTVV.

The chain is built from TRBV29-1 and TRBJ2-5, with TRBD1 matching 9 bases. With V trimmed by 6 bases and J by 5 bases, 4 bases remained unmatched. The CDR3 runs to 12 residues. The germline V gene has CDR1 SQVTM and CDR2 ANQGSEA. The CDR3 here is CSVGQGGETQYF. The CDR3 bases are TGCAGCGTGGGACAGGGAGGGGAGACCCAGTACTTC.

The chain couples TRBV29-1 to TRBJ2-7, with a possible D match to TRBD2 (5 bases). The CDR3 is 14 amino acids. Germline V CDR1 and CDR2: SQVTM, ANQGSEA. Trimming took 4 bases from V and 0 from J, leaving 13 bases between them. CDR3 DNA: TGCAGCGTTGGTAAGCGGATAAGCTCCTACGAGCAGTACTTC. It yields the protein CSVGKRISSYEQYF.

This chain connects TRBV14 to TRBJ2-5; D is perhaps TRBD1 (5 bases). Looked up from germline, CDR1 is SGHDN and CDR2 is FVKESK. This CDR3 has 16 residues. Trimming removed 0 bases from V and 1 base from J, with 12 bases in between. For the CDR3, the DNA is TGTGCCAGCAGCCAAGATGACGGTACAGGCCAAGAGACCCAGTACTTC. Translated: CASSQDDGTGQETQYF.

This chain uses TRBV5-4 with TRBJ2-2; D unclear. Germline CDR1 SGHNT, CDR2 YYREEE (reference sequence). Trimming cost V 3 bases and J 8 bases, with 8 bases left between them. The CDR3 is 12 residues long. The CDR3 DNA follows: TGTGCCAGCAGCTCAAGCGTGGGGGAGCTGTTTTTT. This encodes CASSSSVGELFF.

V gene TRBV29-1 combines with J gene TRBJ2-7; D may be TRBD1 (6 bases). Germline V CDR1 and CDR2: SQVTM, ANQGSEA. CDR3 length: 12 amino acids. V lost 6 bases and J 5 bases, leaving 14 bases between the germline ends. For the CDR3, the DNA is TGCAGCGTCACAGGGACGGGCCACGAGCAGTACTTC. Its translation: CSVTGTGHEQYF.

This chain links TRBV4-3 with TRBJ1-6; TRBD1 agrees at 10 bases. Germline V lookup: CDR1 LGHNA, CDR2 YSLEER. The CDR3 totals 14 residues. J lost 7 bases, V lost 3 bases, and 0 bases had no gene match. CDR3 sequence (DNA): TGCGCCAGCAGCCAGGACAGGGGGAATTCACCCCTCCACTTT. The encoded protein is CASSQDRGNSPLHF.

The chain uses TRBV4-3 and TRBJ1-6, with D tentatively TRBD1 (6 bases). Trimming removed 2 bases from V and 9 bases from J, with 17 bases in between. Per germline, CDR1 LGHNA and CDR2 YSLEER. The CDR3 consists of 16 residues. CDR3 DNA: TGCGCCAGCAGCCAAACAACACAGGGCCGGGGTTCACCCCTCCACTTT. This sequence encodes CASSQTTQGRGSPLHF.

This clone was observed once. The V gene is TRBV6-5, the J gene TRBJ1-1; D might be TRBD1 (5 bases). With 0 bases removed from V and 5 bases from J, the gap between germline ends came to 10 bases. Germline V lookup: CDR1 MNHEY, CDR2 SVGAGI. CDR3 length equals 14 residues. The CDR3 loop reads CASSYSEGSTEAFF. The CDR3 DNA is TGTGCCAGCAGTTACTCGGAGGGGTCAACTGAAGCTTTCTTT.

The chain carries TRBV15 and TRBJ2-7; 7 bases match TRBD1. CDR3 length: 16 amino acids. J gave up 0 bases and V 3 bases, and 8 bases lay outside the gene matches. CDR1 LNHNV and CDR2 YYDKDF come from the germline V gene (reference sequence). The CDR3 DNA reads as TGTGCCACCAGCAGGCCCGGGACAGCCGGCTCCTACGAGCAGTACTTC. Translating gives CATSRPGTAGSYEQYF.

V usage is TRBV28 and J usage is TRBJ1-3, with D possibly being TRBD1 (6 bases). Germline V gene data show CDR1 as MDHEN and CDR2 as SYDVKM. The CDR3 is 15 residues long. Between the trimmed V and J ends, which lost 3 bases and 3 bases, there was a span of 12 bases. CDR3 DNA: TGTGCCAGCAGTTTCAGGGGATCGCGTGGAAACACCATATATTTT. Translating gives CASSFRGSRGNTIYF.

For the CDR3, the DNA is TGTGCCAGCAGTCCCGGACTAGAGGCATACAATGAGCAGTTCTTC. Its protein is CASSPGLEAYNEQFF. The chain employs TRBV6-6 and TRBJ2-1, with 7 nucleotides matching TRBD2. J lost 4 bases, V lost 5 bases, and 8 bases had no gene match. Germline lookup yields CDR1 MNHNY and CDR2 SVGAGI (reference sequence). The CDR3 loop spans 15 amino acids.

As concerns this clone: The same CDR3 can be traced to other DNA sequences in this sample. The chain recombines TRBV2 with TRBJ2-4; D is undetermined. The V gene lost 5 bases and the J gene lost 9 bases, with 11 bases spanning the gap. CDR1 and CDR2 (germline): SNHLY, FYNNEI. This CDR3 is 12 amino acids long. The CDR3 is CASSPLERIQYF. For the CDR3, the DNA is TGTGCCAGCAGTCCCCTTGAGCGCATTCAGTACTTC.

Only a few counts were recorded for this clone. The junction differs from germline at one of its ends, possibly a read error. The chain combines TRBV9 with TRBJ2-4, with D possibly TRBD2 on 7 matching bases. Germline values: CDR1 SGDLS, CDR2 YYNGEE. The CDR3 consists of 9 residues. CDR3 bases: TGTGCCAGCAGCCCCGGGGGGCCCTTC. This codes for CASSPGGPF.

CDR3 in DNA: TGTGCCAGCGTTACTAGTGGCGAGCAGTTCTTC. Protein: CASVTSGEQFF. The chain combines TRBV11-1 with TRBJ2-1; possible D gene TRBD2, 5 bases. The CDR3 sequence is 11 residues long. The V end lost 8 bases, the J end lost 10 bases, and 12 bases lay between the germline ends. CDR1 SGHAT and CDR2 FQDESV come from the germline V gene (reference sequence). Variable domain in full (rest from reference TRBV11-1 and TRBJ2-1): EAEVAQSPRYKITEKSQAVAFWCDPISGHATLYWYRQILGQGPELLVQFQDESVVDDSQLPKDRFSAERLKGVDSTLKIQPAELGDSAMYLCASVTSGEQFFGPGTRLTVL.

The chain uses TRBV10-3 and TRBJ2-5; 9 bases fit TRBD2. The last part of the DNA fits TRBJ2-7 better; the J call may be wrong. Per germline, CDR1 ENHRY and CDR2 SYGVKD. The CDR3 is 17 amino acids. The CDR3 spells CAISESMGGRASYEQYF. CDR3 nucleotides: TGTGCCATCAGTGAGTCGATGGGCGGGAGGGCCTCCTACGAGCAGTACTTC.